The 10 T cell receptor beta chains presented below share a single source sample, sequenced in a study of neurological immune-mediated disorders. TCRdb fed the 5' RACE reads into MiXCR, producing one record per CDR3 protein. The sample shows tens of thousands of distinct CDR3 sequences, around 10% of them seen only once. Regarding time point: technical triplicate 1. Sequenced: PBMCs. The source is a man in his sixties with HTLV-1-associated myelopathy (HAM/TSP).

The DNA for the CDR3 is TGTGCCAGCAGCCGGGGGGGGACTCGCACAGATACGCAGTATTTT. The encoded protein is CASSRGGTRTDTQYF. V gene TRBV11-2 combines with J gene TRBJ2-3; 8 bases line up with TRBD2. This CDR3 has 15 amino acids. Germline CDR1 reads SGHAT; CDR2 reads FQNNGV. V trimming: 5 bases; J trimming: 1 base; junction bases outside the gene matches: 5.

This clonotype has at least ten counts. This rearrangement joins TRBV9 to TRBJ1-1, with D perhaps matching TRBD1 (5 bases). The CDR3 loop spans 18 amino acids. Germline CDR1 reads SGDLS; CDR2 reads YYNGEE. Trimming pared 2 bases from V and 5 bases from J, leaving 25 bases between. This CDR3 is CASSVGRWGGLKDTEAFF. The DNA of the CDR3 is TGTGCCAGCAGCGTGGGGAGGTGGGGGGGACTAAAAGATACTGAAGCTTTCTTT.

This clonotype was counted ten times or more. The chain employs TRBV7-9 and TRBJ1-6, with D maybe TRBD1 (5 bases). Germline CDR1 reads SEHNR; CDR2 reads FQNEAQ (reference sequence). CDR3 length: 14 residues. V lost 3 bases, J lost 9 bases, and 12 bases lay in between. CDR3 in DNA: TGTGCCAGCAGCTTCGCAGGGCAGATTTCACCCCTCCACTTT. Translated, it gives CASSFAGQISPLHF.

This clonotype was detected ten times or more. The V and J genes are TRBV5-1 and TRBJ2-5, with 8 bases that match TRBD1. Germline V gene sequence: CDR1 SGHRS, CDR2 YFSETQ. Trimming at V came to 0 bases and at J to 1 base, leaving 2 bases not matched to a gene. The CDR3 covers 15 residues. CDR3 nucleotide sequence: TGCGCCAGCAGCTTGGTTCAGGGGGCCCAAGAGACCCAGTACTTC. This codes for CASSLVQGAQETQYF. The entire variable domain, with the rest obtained from reference TRBV5-1 and TRBJ2-5, is as follows: KAGVTQTPRYLIKTRGQQVTLSCSPISGHRSVSWYQQTPGQGLQFLFEYFSETQRNKGNFPGRFSGRQFSNSRSEMNVSTLELGDSALYLCASSLVQGAQETQYFGPGTRLLVL.

This clonotype was seen at least ten times. The CDR3 protein is CASSLRGQNTEAFF. Here the CDR3 DNA reads TGTGCCAGCAGCCTCAGGGGACAGAACACTGAAGCTTTCTTT. V gene TRBV3-1 combines with J gene TRBJ1-1; D is perhaps TRBD1 (6 bases). V lost 4 bases and J 1 base, leaving 10 bases between the germline ends. The CDR3 consists of 14 residues. Per the germline V gene, CDR1 is LGHDT and CDR2 is YNNKEL (reference sequence).

V usage is TRBV7-2 and J usage is TRBJ2-3; D is possibly TRBD2 (6 bases). This CDR3 region has 14 residues. Trimming stripped 7 bases from V and 8 bases from J, with 19 bases between. The germline V gene has CDR1 SGHTA and CDR2 FQGNSA. CDR3 protein: CASIPGVSTTTQYF. CDR3 in DNA: TGTGCCAGCATCCCGGGGGTTAGCACAACTACGCAGTATTTT.

Regarding this clonotype: A much larger clone is a single base away; this may be a read error. This chain connects TRBV7-2 to TRBJ2-5; 7 bases map to TRBD2. Germline V CDR1 and CDR2: SGHTA, FQGNSA. The CDR3 is 15 residues long. The junction had 8 bases not matched to a gene; V was cut back by 2 bases and J by 5 bases. The CDR3 DNA follows: TGTGCCAGCAGCTTACTTTCGGGAGGAGCTGAGACCCAGTACTTC. Its protein is CASSLLSGGAETQYF. The variable domain in full, with the rest retrieved from reference TRBV7-2 and TRBJ2-5, is GAGVSQSPSNKVTEKGKDVELRCDPISGHTALYWYRQSLGQGLEFLIYFQGNSAPDKSGLPSDRFSAERTGGSVSTLTIQRTQQEDSAVYLCASSLLSGGAETQYFGPGTRLLVL.

This clonotype was detected ten times or more. The gene calls are TRBV5-6 and TRBJ1-3, with D uncertain. The germline V gene encodes CDR1 SGHDT and CDR2 YYEEEE. The CDR3 sequence is 16 residues long. V was trimmed by 4 bases and J by 3 bases, leaving 17 bases between them. CDR3 amino acids: CASSTGGLILGNTIYF. The CDR3 bases are TGTGCCAGCAGCACCGGCGGGCTCATCCTTGGAAACACCATATATTTT.

This clonotype was seen ten or more times. V is TRBV5-1 and J is TRBJ2-5, with 7 nucleotides matching TRBD2. The CDR3 has 17 residues. Germline assignment: CDR1 SGHRS and CDR2 YFSETQ. After removal of 4 bases from V and 5 bases from J, the junction contained 17 bases not matched to a gene. The chain's CDR3 is CASSLIGLEMDKETQYF. In nucleotides, the CDR3 is TGCGCCAGCAGCCTCATTGGACTAGAGATGGATAAGGAGACCCAGTACTTC. Combining the CDR3 with reference TRBV5-1 and TRBJ2-5 gives the whole variable domain KAGVTQTPRYLIKTRGQQVTLSCSPISGHRSVSWYQQTPGQGLQFLFEYFSETQRNKGNFPGRFSGRQFSNSRSEMNVSTLELGDSALYLCASSLIGLEMDKETQYFGPGTRLLVL.

The chain joins TRBV2 to TRBJ2-2; D possibly matches TRBD1 or TRBD2 (6 bases each). This CDR3 has 17 residues. The germline CDR1 and CDR2 sequences are SNHLY and FYNNEI. V was shortened by 4 bases and J by 1 base, with 16 bases between the two germline ends. Here the CDR3 reads CASSAPRGRRNTGELFF. The CDR3 DNA sequence: TGTGCCAGCAGTGCCCCTCGGGGGCGGAGGAACACCGGGGAGCTGTTTTTT. The variable domain in full, with the rest retrieved from reference TRBV2 and TRBJ2-2, is EPEVTQTPSHQVTQMGQEVILRCVPISNHLYFYWYRQILGQKVEFLVSFYNNEISEKSEIFDDQFSVERPDGSNFTLKIRSTKLEDSAMYFCASSAPRGRRNTGELFFGEGSRLTVL.